The T cell receptor (beta chain) described here comes from a study of preoperative IRX-2 immunotherapy in early breast cancer. Measured with immunoSEQ multiplex PCR; TCRdb has only the in-frame clones, and not every one. This table holds about 32,000 clones, roughly 80% found once. This sample's treatment: preoperative locoregional IRX-2 cytokine immunotherapy. This phase Ib study tested locoregional IRX-2 cytokine immunotherapy given before surgery. This CDR3 is built from 14 residues. Germline loops: CDR1 WSHSY, CDR2 SAAADI. The ends lost 4 bases at V and 8 bases at J; junction bases unmatched: 5. J is TRBJ2-1 and V is TRBV10-2; TRBD2 aligns across 10 bases. This sequence originates from a human donor with breast cancer. Source: lymph node tissue, taken from a patient treated with IRX-2 immunotherapy. CDR3 DNA sequence: TGCGCCAGCAGTGGCAGCGGGAGGGCCTATGAGCAGTTCTTC. It translates to CASSGSGRAYEQFF.